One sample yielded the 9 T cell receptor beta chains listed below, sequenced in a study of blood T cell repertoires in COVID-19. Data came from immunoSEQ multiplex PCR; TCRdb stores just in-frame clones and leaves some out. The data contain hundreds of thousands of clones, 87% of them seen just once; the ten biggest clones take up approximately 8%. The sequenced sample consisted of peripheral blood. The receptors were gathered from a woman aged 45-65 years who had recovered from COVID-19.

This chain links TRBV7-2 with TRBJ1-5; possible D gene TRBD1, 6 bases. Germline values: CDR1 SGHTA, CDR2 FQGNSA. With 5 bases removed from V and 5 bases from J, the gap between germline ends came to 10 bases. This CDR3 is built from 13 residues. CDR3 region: CASSVQGDQPQHF. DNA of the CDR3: TGTGCCAGCAGCGTACAGGGAGATCAGCCCCAGCATTTT. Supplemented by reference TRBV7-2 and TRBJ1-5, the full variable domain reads GAGVSQSPSNKVTEKGKDVELRCDPISGHTALYWYRQSLGQGLEFLIYFQGNSAPDKSGLPSDRFSAERTGGSVSTLTIQRTQQEDSAVYLCASSVQGDQPQHFGDGTRLSIL.

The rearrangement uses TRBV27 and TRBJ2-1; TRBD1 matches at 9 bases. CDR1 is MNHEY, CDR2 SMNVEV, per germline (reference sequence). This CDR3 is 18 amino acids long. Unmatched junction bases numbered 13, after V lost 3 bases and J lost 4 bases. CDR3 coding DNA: TGTGCCAGCAGTTTGTTAAGGGGGAACAGGGGGCGATACAATGAGCAGTTCTTC. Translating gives CASSLLRGNRGRYNEQFF.

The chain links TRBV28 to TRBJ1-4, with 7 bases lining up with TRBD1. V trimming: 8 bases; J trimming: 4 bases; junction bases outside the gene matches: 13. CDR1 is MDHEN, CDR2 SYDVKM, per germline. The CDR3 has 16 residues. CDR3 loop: CASGRLGTADNEKLFF. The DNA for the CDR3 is TGTGCCAGCGGCCGGCTGGGGACAGCAGATAATGAAAAACTGTTTTTT.

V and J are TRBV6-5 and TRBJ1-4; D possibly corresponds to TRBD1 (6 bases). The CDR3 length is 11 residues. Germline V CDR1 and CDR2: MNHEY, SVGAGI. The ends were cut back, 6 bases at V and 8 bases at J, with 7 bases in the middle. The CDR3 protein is CASRQGEKLFF. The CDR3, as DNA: TGTGCCAGCAGGCAGGGGGAAAAACTGTTTTTT.

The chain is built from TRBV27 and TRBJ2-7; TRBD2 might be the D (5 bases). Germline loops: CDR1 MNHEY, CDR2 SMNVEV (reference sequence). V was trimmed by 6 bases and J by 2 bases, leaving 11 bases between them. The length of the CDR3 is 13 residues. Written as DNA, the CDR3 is TGTGCCAGCAGGGTGGAGGCCACCTACGAGCAGTACTTC. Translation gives CASRVEATYEQYF.

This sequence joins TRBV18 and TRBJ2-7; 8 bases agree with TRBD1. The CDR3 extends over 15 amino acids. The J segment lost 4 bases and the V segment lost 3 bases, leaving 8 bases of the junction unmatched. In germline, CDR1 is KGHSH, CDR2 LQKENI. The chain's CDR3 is CASSPAGGEIYEQYF. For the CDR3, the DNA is TGTGCCAGCTCACCGGCAGGGGGCGAGATTTACGAGCAGTACTTC.

CDR3 nucleotide sequence: TGTGCCAGCAGTTCACAGGGTTATCAGCCCCAGCATTTT. It is translated as CASSSQGYQPQHF. The chain is built from TRBV12-3 or TRBV12-4 and TRBJ1-5; tentatively, D is TRBD1 (6 bases). Trimming took off 4 bases at V and 5 bases at J, with 9 bases between the two ends. This CDR3 has 13 residues.

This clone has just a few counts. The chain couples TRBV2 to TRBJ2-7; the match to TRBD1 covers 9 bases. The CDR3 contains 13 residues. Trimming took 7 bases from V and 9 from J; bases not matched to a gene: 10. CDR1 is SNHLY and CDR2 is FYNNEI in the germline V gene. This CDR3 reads CASTPGQGSAQYF. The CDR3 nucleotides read TGTGCCAGCACCCCGGGACAGGGTTCAGCGCAGTACTTC.

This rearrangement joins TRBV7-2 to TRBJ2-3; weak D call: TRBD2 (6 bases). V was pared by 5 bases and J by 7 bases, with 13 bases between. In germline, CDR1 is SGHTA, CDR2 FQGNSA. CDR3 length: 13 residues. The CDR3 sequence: CASSPGLLHTQYF. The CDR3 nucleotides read TGTGCCAGCAGCCCGGGACTTCTCCATACGCAGTATTTT.